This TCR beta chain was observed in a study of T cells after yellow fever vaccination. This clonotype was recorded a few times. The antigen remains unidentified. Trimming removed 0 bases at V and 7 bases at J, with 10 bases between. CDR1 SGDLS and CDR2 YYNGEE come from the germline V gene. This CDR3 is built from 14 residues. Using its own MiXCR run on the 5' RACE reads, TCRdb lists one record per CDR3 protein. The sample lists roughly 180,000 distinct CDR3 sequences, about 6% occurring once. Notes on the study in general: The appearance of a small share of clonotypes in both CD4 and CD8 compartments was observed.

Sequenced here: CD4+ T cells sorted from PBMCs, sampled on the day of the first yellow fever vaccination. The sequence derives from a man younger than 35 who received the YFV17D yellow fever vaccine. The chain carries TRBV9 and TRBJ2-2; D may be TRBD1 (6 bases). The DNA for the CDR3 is TGTGCCAGCAGCGTAGCTCCAGGGGACGGGGAGCTGTTTTTT. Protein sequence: CASSVAPGDGELFF.